These 25 T cell receptor beta chains were sequenced from one sample in a study of regulatory T cells in long-lasting Graves disease (TCRdb year 2021). What the time point label conveys for this sample: newly diagnosed GD, antithyroid drugs for less than 3 months. RNA was extracted from PBMCs in TRIzol for both TCR sequencing and RNA sequencing. The library was generated by multiplex PCR. Sequenced using an Illumina HiSeq 4000. TCR beta libraries were built with iRepertoire HTBI primers and Arm-PCR amplification of CDR3 regions. TCRdb trimmed the raw reads at Q25, called clones with MiXCR and kept productive beta chains. Rows are unified per CDR3 protein, each entry keeping the most common DNA and genes. The sample profile shows over 400,000 distinct CDR3 sequences; approximately 15% of them were found once. Of the sample, roughly 15% is held by the ten largest clones. Another study also made use of these data, one on T cells in Graves' hyperthyroidism and ophthalmopathy.

The source was peripheral blood mononuclear cells (PBMCs), collected at new diagnosis, from a patient treated with antithyroid drugs. The receptors derive from a woman in her 50s with Graves disease. Donor details come from another sample of the same person, matched by shared clones.

This clonotype was counted at least ten times. The rearrangement joins TRBV5-1 to TRBJ2-1, with 11 bases aligning to TRBD2. Germline V gene sequence: CDR1 SGHRS, CDR2 YFSETQ. This CDR3 has 19 residues. Trimming removed 0 bases from V and 5 bases from J; junction bases left unmatched: 13. CDR3 amino acids: CASSLASGRLRASNNEQFF. In DNA, the CDR3 is TGCGCCAGCAGCTTGGCTAGCGGGAGGCTTCGAGCAAGCAACAATGAGCAGTTCTTC.

This clonotype has a count of ten or more. V usage is TRBV28 and J usage is TRBJ2-1; D gene ambiguous. Trimming stripped 2 bases from V and 10 bases from J, with 9 bases between. Germline V gene data show CDR1 as MDHEN and CDR2 as SYDVKM. CDR3 length: 12 residues. The CDR3 spells CASSLGRKEQFF. As DNA, the CDR3 is TGTGCCAGCAGTTTAGGGCGGAAAGAGCAGTTCTTC.

This clonotype was found a few times. This chain joins TRBV3-1 and TRBJ2-2; 10 bases line up with TRBD2. Germline V gene sequence: CDR1 LGHDT, CDR2 YNNKEL (reference sequence). The CDR3 length is 17 residues. The junction had 6 bases not matched to a gene; V was cut back by 0 bases and J by 5 bases. CDR3 residues: CASSQDLLAGATGELFF. In nucleotides, the CDR3 is TGTGCCAGCAGCCAAGATCTCCTAGCGGGGGCAACCGGGGAGCTGTTTTTT.

The sample holds a few counts of this clonotype. V gene TRBV6-5 combines with J gene TRBJ2-7; perhaps D is TRBD1 or TRBD2 (5 bases each). The CDR3 consists of 15 residues. CDR1 is MNHEY and CDR2 is SVGAGI in the germline V gene. V dropped 2 bases and J dropped 5 bases, with 16 bases sitting between them. This chain's CDR3 is CASSYTNPGRHEQYF. CDR3 coding DNA: TGTGCCAGCAGTTACACTAACCCGGGACGCCACGAGCAGTACTTC.

In its sample, this clonotype was seen many times. The chain is built from TRBV7-2 and TRBJ2-4, with D perhaps TRBD2 (6 bases). V shed 1 base and J shed 11 bases, with 15 bases lying between them. CDR1 is SGHTA, CDR2 FQGNSA, per germline. The CDR3 totals 14 residues. This CDR3 is CASSLGPRGSVQYF. CDR3 nucleotides: TGTGCCAGCAGCTTAGGTCCTCGGGGGTCGGTTCAGTACTTC.

On this clonotype: Just one base apart from a much larger clone, this may be a read error. The chain uses TRBV30 and TRBJ2-3, with TRBD2 as a possible D gene (6 bases). The CDR3 is 14 residues long. The V gene's germline CDR1 is GTSNPN and CDR2 SVGIG (reference sequence). The CDR3 loop reads CAWSVPGGADTRYF. DNA for the CDR3: TGTGCCTGGAGTGTACCCGGAGGGGCAGATACGCGGTATTTT.

The chain joins TRBV7-9 to TRBJ2-5; D may be TRBD2 (5 bases). There are 17 residues in the CDR3. Trimming removed 5 bases from V and 1 base from J, with 20 bases in between. Germline V gene sequence: CDR1 SEHNR, CDR2 FQNEAQ (reference sequence). The CDR3: CASSTASSRETQETQYF. CDR3 DNA: TGTGCCAGCAGCACAGCCTCTAGCCGCGAAACCCAAGAGACCCAGTACTTC.

The rearrangement links TRBV12-3 or TRBV12-4 to TRBJ2-1, with 8 bases that match TRBD2. The CDR3 has 15 amino acids. After removal of 6 bases from V and 7 bases from J, the junction contained 11 bases not matched to a gene. CDR3 amino acids: CASRLRGALRNEQFF. The CDR3 DNA is TGTGCCAGCAGGCTGCGGGGGGCGTTGAGGAATGAGCAGTTCTTC.

V is TRBV29-1 and J is TRBJ1-1; TRBD1 is a possible D gene (6 bases). Trimming took 7 bases from V and 8 from J, leaving 17 bases between them. Germline CDR1 SQVTM, CDR2 ANQGSEA. The CDR3 loop spans 12 amino acids. The CDR3 coding sequence is TGCAGCGCCGCGGGTGACAGGCGCGAAGCTTTCTTT. This gives the protein CSAAGDRREAFF.

The chain is built from TRBV6-1 and TRBJ2-5; D call uncertain. Trimming removed 5 bases from V and 2 bases from J, with 9 bases in between. There are 13 residues in the CDR3. Germline-derived CDR1 and CDR2 are MNHNS and SASEGT. Here the CDR3 reads CASSNSLQETQYF. The CDR3, as DNA: TGTGCCAGCAGTAACAGCTTACAAGAGACCCAGTACTTC.

The chain has TRBV2 and TRBJ1-1, with D possibly matching TRBD1 (5 bases). V lost 2 bases and J 1 base, leaving 20 bases between the germline ends. The CDR3 length is 18 residues. CDR1 is SNHLY and CDR2 is FYNNEI in the germline V gene. CDR3 DNA: TGTGCCAGCAGTGAAAGCTTAATGCAGGGTATGGGGAACACTGAAGCTTTCTTT. Its protein is CASSESLMQGMGNTEAFF.

The rearrangement joins TRBV4-1 to TRBJ1-6; 10 bases match TRBD1. This CDR3 contains 16 residues. Germline assignment: CDR1 MGHRA and CDR2 YSYEKL. V shed 1 base, J shed 9 bases, and the junction held 6 bases outside the gene matches. The CDR3 protein is CASSQGLDRGASPLHF. DNA of the CDR3: TGCGCCAGCAGCCAAGGGTTGGACAGGGGGGCTTCACCCCTCCACTTT.

This clonotype was observed at least ten times. The gene calls are TRBV11-2 and TRBJ2-7; 12 bases align to TRBD2. There are 15 residues in the CDR3. From germline, CDR1 is SGHAT and CDR2 FQNNGV. The V gene end was trimmed by 5 bases and the J gene end by 2 bases; junction bases not matched to a gene: 4. The CDR3 loop is CASSGLAGRTYEQYF. The CDR3 DNA sequence: TGTGCCAGCAGCGGACTAGCGGGAAGGACCTACGAGCAGTACTTC.

The J gene is TRBJ1-4, the V gene TRBV7-2; TRBD1 is a possible D gene (5 bases). In germline, CDR1 is SGHTA, CDR2 FQGNSA. This CDR3 comprises 17 residues. The V and J ends lost 5 bases and 2 bases respectively, with 18 bases between them. The CDR3 DNA is TGTGCCAGCAGCCCCGGGGCCTCGAGCGGGACTAATGAAAAACTGTTTTTT. It codes for CASSPGASSGTNEKLFF.

This clonotype appeared many times. A much bigger clone sits one base away, suggesting this may be a read error. The chain couples TRBV7-9 to TRBJ2-1; perhaps TRBD1 as D (6 bases). CDR1 is SEHNR, CDR2 FQNEAQ, per germline (reference sequence). The CDR3 loop spans 12 amino acids. V was clipped by 2 bases and J by 9 bases, with 8 bases between them. The DNA for the CDR3 is TGTGCCAGCAGCTTACAGGGGAGTGAGCAGTTCTTC. Residues: CASSLQGSEQFF.

This clonotype was observed at least ten times. The chain joins TRBV2 to TRBJ2-7; unclear D gene. V was clipped by 6 bases and J by 0 bases, with 12 bases between them. Germline V gene sequence: CDR1 SNHLY, CDR2 FYNNEI. The CDR3 consists of 14 residues. Here the CDR3 reads CASRASRNSYEQYF. The CDR3 DNA reads as TGTGCCAGCAGGGCTTCCAGAAACTCCTACGAGCAGTACTTC.

This clonotype appeared many times. This rearrangement joins TRBV5-1 to TRBJ2-7; D is perhaps TRBD1 (6 bases). CDR3 length: 14 residues. Trimming left V 0 bases short and J 3 bases short, with 10 bases between. Germline V lookup: CDR1 SGHRS, CDR2 YFSETQ. This chain's CDR3 is CASSLVGQNYEQYF. CDR3 coding DNA: TGCGCCAGCAGCTTGGTCGGACAGAACTACGAGCAGTACTTC.

This clonotype was picked up many times. The genes are TRBV11-2 and TRBJ1-1; D is undetermined. CDR1 and CDR2 (germline): SGHAT, FQNNGV. V gave up 6 bases and J gave up 3 bases, with 11 bases separating them. This CDR3 is built from 13 residues. CDR3 in DNA: TGTGCCAGCAGTACTCAAACGGACACTGAAGCTTTCTTT. Translating gives CASSTQTDTEAFF.

The sample holds a few counts of this clonotype. The V and J genes are TRBV27 and TRBJ2-1; tentatively, D is TRBD1 (5 bases). CDR3 length equals 13 residues. Germline lookup yields CDR1 MNHEY and CDR2 SMNVEV (reference sequence). Trimming removed 5 bases at V and 6 bases at J, with 11 bases between. CDR3 coding DNA: TGTGCCAGCAGTGCTGGCAGGGCCAATGAGCAGTTCTTC. Translation: CASSAGRANEQFF.

This clonotype showed up many times. The rearrangement links TRBV5-1 to TRBJ2-1; the D call may be TRBD1 or TRBD2 (6 bases each). The CDR3 covers 16 residues. Germline CDR1 SGHRS, CDR2 YFSETQ. Trimming removed 4 bases from V and 7 bases from J, with 21 bases in between. The chain's CDR3 is CASSHGQLRDVNEQFF. The CDR3 DNA reads as TGCGCCAGCAGCCACGGACAGTTGCGGGATGTAAATGAGCAGTTCTTC.

The chain combines TRBV20-1 with TRBJ2-7; 8 bases map to TRBD2. Trimming cost V 0 bases and J 1 base; bases outside gene matches: 5. The CDR3 loop spans 15 amino acids. Germline loops: CDR1 DFQATT, CDR2 SNEGSKA (reference sequence). This CDR3 reads CSARDSSGGSYEQYF. The CDR3, as DNA: TGCAGTGCTAGAGATTCTTCGGGGGGGTCCTACGAGCAGTACTTC.

V is TRBV5-1 and J is TRBJ1-2; D is possibly TRBD1 (5 bases). CDR1 and CDR2 (germline): SGHRS, YFSETQ. V was cut by 0 bases and J by 4 bases, with 19 bases left in between. The CDR3 is 17 residues long. The CDR3 DNA is TGCGCCAGCAGCTTGGCCCCCACGAGACAGAAGAGCTATGGCTACACCTTC. This translates into CASSLAPTRQKSYGYTF.

This chain joins TRBV6-2 or TRBV6-3 and TRBJ2-7, with 11 bases aligning to TRBD2. The CDR3 totals 14 residues. The germline V gene has CDR1 MNHEY and CDR2 SVGEGT. V shed 6 bases, J shed 3 bases, and the junction held 4 bases outside the gene matches. For the CDR3, the DNA is TGTGCCAGCAGGGAACTAGCGGGAGTCTACGAGCAGTACTTC. As protein: CASRELAGVYEQYF.

CDR3 sequence (DNA): TGCGCCAGCAGATTAGACGGACTAGCGGGGACCTACAATGAGCAGTTCTTC. Its translation: CASRLDGLAGTYNEQFF. This rearrangement joins TRBV5-1 to TRBJ2-1; 12 bases are a match to TRBD2. Germline V gene lookup returns CDR1 SGHRS and CDR2 YFSETQ. J lost 2 bases, V lost 5 bases, and 8 bases had no gene match. This CDR3 contains 17 residues.

This chain uses TRBV4-1 with TRBJ2-3; 7 bases match TRBD2. CDR1 is MGHRA and CDR2 is YSYEKL in the germline V gene. Losses at the gene ends were 0 bases for V and 11 bases for J; bases not matched to a gene: 20. This CDR3 is built from 18 residues. CDR3 bases: TGCGCCAGCAGCCAAGACCCCCATGGGGGGGTCAGCCAGATGAGGCAGTATTTT. Its translation: CASSQDPHGGVSQMRQYF.